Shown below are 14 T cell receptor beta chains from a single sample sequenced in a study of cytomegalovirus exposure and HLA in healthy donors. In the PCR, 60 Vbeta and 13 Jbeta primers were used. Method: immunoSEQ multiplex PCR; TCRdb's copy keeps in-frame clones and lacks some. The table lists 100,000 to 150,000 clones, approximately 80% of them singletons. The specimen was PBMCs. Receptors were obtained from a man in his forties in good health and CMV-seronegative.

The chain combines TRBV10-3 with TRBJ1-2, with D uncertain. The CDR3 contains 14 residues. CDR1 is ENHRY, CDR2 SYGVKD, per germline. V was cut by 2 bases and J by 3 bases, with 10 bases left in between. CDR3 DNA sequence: TGTGCCATCAGTGAGGCGGAAGACTACTATGGCTACACCTTC. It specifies CAISEAEDYYGYTF.

The CDR3 nucleotides are TGTGCCAGTCGCCGGGACAGGGGGCAAGGCGGGGAGCTGTTTTTT. It codes for CASRRDRGQGGELFF. This chain links TRBV27 with TRBJ2-2; 12 bases match TRBD1. Per germline, CDR1 MNHEY and CDR2 SMNVEV (reference sequence). CDR3 length: 15 residues. The junction had 9 bases not matched to a gene; V was cut back by 9 bases and J by 7 bases.

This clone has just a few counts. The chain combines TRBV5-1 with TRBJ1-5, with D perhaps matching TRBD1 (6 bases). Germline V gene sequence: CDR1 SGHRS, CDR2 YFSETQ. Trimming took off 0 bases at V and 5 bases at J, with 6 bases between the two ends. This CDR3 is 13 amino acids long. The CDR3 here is CASSLAGDQPQHF. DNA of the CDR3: TGCGCCAGCAGCTTGGCAGGGGATCAGCCCCAGCATTTT.

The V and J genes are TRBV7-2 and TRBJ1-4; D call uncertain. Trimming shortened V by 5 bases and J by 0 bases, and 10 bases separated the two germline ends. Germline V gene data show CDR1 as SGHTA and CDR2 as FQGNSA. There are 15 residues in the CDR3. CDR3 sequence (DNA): TGTGCCAGCAGCCCCCAGGTTGCAACTAATGAAAAACTGTTTTTT. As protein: CASSPQVATNEKLFF.

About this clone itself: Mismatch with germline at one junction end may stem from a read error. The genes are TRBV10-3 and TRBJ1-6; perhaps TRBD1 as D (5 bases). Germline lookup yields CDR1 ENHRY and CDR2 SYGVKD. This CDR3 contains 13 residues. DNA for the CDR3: TGTGCCAGCAGTCCATCGGGGGAATCACCCCTCCACTTT. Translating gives CASSPSGESPLHF.

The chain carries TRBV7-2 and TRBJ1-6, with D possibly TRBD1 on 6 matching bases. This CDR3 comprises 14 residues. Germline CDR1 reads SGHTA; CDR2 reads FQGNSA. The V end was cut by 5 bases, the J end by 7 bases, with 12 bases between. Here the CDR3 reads CASSRDRRNSPLHF. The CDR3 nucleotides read TGTGCCAGCAGCCGAGACAGGAGGAATTCACCCCTCCACTTT.

This chain's CDR3 is CASSFLVGGAGEKLFF. The CDR3 DNA reads TGCGCCAGCAGCTTCTTGGTTGGGGGGGCCGGTGAAAAACTGTTTTTT. The chain recombines TRBV5-1 with TRBJ1-4, with D possibly being TRBD1 (6 bases). The CDR3 consists of 16 residues. Germline CDR1 reads SGHRS; CDR2 reads YFSETQ. The V end lost 2 bases, the J end lost 7 bases, and 18 bases lay between the germline ends.

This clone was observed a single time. CDR3 protein: CASGGQPYEQYF. The CDR3 nucleotides are TGTGCCAGCGGGGGACAGCCCTACGAGCAGTACTTC. The V gene is TRBV2, the J gene TRBJ2-7, with 7 positions matching TRBD1. Germline trimming cut 8 bases from V and 2 bases from J; bases unmatched to any gene: 3. The CDR3 consists of 12 residues. CDR1 SNHLY and CDR2 FYNNEI come from the germline V gene.

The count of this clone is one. CDR3 bases: TGTGCCAGCAGCCGCAACGTTTGGGCTGATGAGCAGTTCTTC. It is translated as CASSRNVWADEQFF. The chain carries TRBV4-2 and TRBJ2-1; D gene unclear. CDR3 length: 14 residues. Germline V gene lookup returns CDR1 LGHNA and CDR2 YNFKEQ. The V end lost 4 bases, the J end lost 8 bases, and 15 bases lay between the germline ends.

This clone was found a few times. The CDR3, as DNA: TGTGCCAGCAGTTACGGGACAGGTATCGAAAAACTGTTTTTT. As protein: CASSYGTGIEKLFF. The chain links TRBV6-6 to TRBJ1-4, with 8 nucleotides matching TRBD1. The V and J ends lost 2 bases and 8 bases, in that order; junction bases with no gene match: 4. The CDR3 runs to 14 residues. In germline, CDR1 is MNHNY, CDR2 SVGAGI (reference sequence).

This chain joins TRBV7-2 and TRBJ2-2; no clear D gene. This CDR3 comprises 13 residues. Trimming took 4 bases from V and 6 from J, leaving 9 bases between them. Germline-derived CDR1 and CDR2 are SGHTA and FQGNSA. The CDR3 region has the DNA TGTGCCAGCAGCTCCACTACCCCCGGGGAGCTGTTTTTT. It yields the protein CASSSTTPGELFF. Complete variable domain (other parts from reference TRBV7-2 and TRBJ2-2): GAGVSQSPSNKVTEKGKDVELRCDPISGHTALYWYRQSLGQGLEFLIYFQGNSAPDKSGLPSDRFSAERTGGSVSTLTIQRTQQEDSAVYLCASSSTTPGELFFGEGSRLTVL.

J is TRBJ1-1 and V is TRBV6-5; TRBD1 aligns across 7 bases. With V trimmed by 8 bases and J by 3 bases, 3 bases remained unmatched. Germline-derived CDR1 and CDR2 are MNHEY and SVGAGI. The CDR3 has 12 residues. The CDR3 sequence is CASGTGDTEAFF. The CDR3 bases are TGTGCCAGCGGAACAGGGGACACTGAAGCTTTCTTT.

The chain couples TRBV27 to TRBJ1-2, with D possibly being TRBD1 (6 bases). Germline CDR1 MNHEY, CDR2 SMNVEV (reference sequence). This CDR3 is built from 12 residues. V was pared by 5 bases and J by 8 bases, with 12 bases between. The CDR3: CASSNTGKGYTF. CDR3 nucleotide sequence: TGTGCCAGCAGTAACACAGGGAAAGGCTACACCTTC.

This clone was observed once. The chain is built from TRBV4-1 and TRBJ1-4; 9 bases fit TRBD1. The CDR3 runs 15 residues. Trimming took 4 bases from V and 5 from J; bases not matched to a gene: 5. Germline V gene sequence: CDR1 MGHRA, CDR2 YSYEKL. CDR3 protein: CASSRVGTGNEKLFF. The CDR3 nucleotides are TGCGCCAGCAGCCGAGTAGGGACAGGGAATGAAAAACTGTTTTTT.